The source of this TCR beta chain is a study of radiation and T cells in renal cell carcinoma. Study-level results: No pretreatment tumor biopsies were available for baseline clonotypes. From baseline, blood top tumor clonotypes peaked at 2 weeks post-radiation.

With respect to this clone: Its antigen is not identified.

The ends were cut back, 4 bases at V and 2 bases at J, with 11 bases in the middle. Germline CDR1 SGHAT, CDR2 FQNNGV. The CDR3 has 14 amino acids. The time point is: blood 4 weeks post-SBRT, at nephrectomy. Treatment in this sample: 15 Gy SBRT to primary tumor, nephrectomy 4 weeks later. Nephrectomy followed 15 Gy stereotactic body radiation by 4 weeks. Sequencing used immunoSEQ multiplex PCR; TCRdb keeps in-frame clones, though not all of them. The sample lists 60,000 or so clones; about 74% were seen once. This clonotype originated in a man aged 55 to 70 with renal cell carcinoma. This specimen consisted of blood, obtained from a patient whose treatment included radiotherapy and nephrectomy. The rearrangement links TRBV11-2 to TRBJ1-1; maybe TRBD1 (5 bases). CDR3 region: CASSSDRINTEAFF. The DNA for the CDR3 is TGTGCCAGCAGCTCTGACAGAATAAACACTGAAGCTTTCTTT.